A single sample is the source of the 17 T cell receptor beta chains below, sequenced in a study of identical twins. TCRdb independently ran MiXCR on the 5' RACE reads; one entry per CDR3 protein. The table includes 450,000 or so distinct CDR3 sequences, around an eighth detected once. The same data also contributed to another study, on yellow fever vaccine responses in identical twins.

The sequenced sample consisted of CD4+ T cells sorted from blood. The receptors come from a woman aged 18-30 years in good health.

The V call is TRBV4-2, the J call TRBJ1-1, with D uncertain. Germline CDR1 LGHNA, CDR2 YNFKEQ. The V and J ends lost 5 bases and 1 base respectively, with 11 bases between them. This CDR3 is built from 14 residues. CDR3 DNA sequence: TGTGCCAGCAGCGCGCCCGAAGGGAACACTGAAGCTTTCTTT. Its translation: CASSAPEGNTEAFF.

This clonotype came up a few times. This rearrangement joins TRBV20-1 to TRBJ2-7; TRBD2 aligns across 7 bases. The CDR3 runs 15 residues. The trim removed 3 bases at V and 3 bases at J, leaving 11 bases unmatched. The germline CDR1 and CDR2 sequences are DFQATT and SNEGSKA (reference sequence). The CDR3 DNA follows: TGCAGTGCTAGGCCCTCCGGGACTAAGAACTACGAGCAGTACTTC. Protein sequence: CSARPSGTKNYEQYF.

Here the CDR3 reads CASSVKAGTSGRFKETQYF. In nucleotides, the CDR3 is TGTGCCAGCAGTGTGAAAGCCGGGACTAGCGGGAGGTTTAAAGAGACCCAGTACTTC. The rearrangement links TRBV6-1 to TRBJ2-5; 15 nucleotides line up with TRBD2. Germline V lookup: CDR1 MNHNS, CDR2 SASEGT. The CDR3 extends over 19 amino acids. With V trimmed by 4 bases and J by 3 bases, 12 bases remained unmatched.

This clonotype was picked up many times. The chain joins TRBV7-9 to TRBJ2-7; D remains ambiguous. The CDR3 is made up of 14 amino acids. V was trimmed by 4 bases and J by 2 bases, leaving 12 bases between them. Germline CDR1 and CDR2: SEHNR and FQNEAQ (reference sequence). The CDR3, as DNA: TGTGCCAGCAGCTCAATGGGCGGCGCCTACGAGCAGTACTTC. Protein product: CASSSMGGAYEQYF. Drawing the rest from reference TRBV7-9 and TRBJ2-7, the complete variable domain is DTGVSQNPRHKITKRGQNVTFRCDPISEHNRLYWYRQTLGQGPEFLTYFQNEAQLEKSRLLSDRFSAERPKGSFSTLEIQRTEQGDSAMYLCASSSMGGAYEQYFGPGTRLTVT.

The chain employs TRBV12-3 or TRBV12-4 and TRBJ2-3; TRBD2 agrees at 9 bases. V was pared by 6 bases and J by 4 bases, with 8 bases of the junction left unmatched. CDR3 length: 15 amino acids. The CDR3 loop is CASSLDAGGPDTQYF. CDR3 in DNA: TGTGCCAGCAGCCTAGATGCGGGGGGGCCAGATACGCAGTATTTT.

This clonotype appeared a few times. This chain connects TRBV29-1 to TRBJ2-5; 7 bases agree with TRBD2. V lost 6 bases to trimming and J lost 2 bases; unmatched junction nucleotides: 3. CDR1 and CDR2 (germline): SQVTM, ANQGSEA. The CDR3 consists of 12 residues. The CDR3, as DNA: TGCAGCGTGAAAGCGGGGCAAGAGACCCAGTACTTC. This codes for CSVKAGQETQYF.

For this clonotype: With a much larger clone just one base away, this may be a read error. V and J are TRBV2 and TRBJ2-3; D is possibly TRBD2 (6 bases). The CDR3 spans 15 residues. Germline CDR1 SNHLY, CDR2 FYNNEI. V dropped 10 bases and J dropped 2 bases, with 19 bases sitting between them. The CDR3 loop reads CANFAAGLNTDTQYF. Here the CDR3 DNA reads TGTGCCAACTTCGCCGCGGGACTGAACACAGATACGCAGTATTTT.

The sample holds a few counts of this clonotype. The J gene is TRBJ2-4, the V gene TRBV28, with 7 bases identical to TRBD1. Germline CDR1 reads MDHEN; CDR2 reads SYDVKM. The CDR3 has 15 residues. The V segment lost 6 bases and the J segment 0 bases; nucleotides outside the gene matches: 5. CDR3: CASRGDREAKNIQYF. The CDR3 DNA sequence: TGTGCCAGCAGGGGGGACAGAGAAGCCAAAAACATTCAGTACTTC. The complete variable domain, with remaining parts taken from reference TRBV28 and TRBJ2-4, reads DVKVTQSSRYLVKRTGEKVFLECVQDMDHENMFWYRQDPGLGLRLIYFSYDVKMKEKGDIPEGYSVSREKKERFSLILESASTNQTSMYLCASRGDREAKNIQYFGAGTRLSVL.

The chain is built from TRBV24-1 and TRBJ2-2; 7 bases are shared with TRBD1. Germline lookup yields CDR1 KGHDR and CDR2 SFDVKD. The CDR3 runs 14 residues. The V gene end was trimmed by 3 bases and the J gene end by 10 bases; junction bases not matched to a gene: 7. The CDR3 DNA is TGTGCCACCAGTGATGCTCTAGGGGGCCTGGAGCTGTTTTTT. Residues: CATSDALGGLELFF.

This clonotype was detected a few times. The rearrangement uses TRBV12-3 or TRBV12-4 and TRBJ2-5, with TRBD2 identical over 7 bases. V lost 2 bases to trimming and J lost 1 base; unmatched junction nucleotides: 4. CDR3 length: 15 residues. The CDR3 nucleotides read TGTGCCAGCAGTTTAAGGGGACTAACCCAAGAGACCCAGTACTTC. Residues: CASSLRGLTQETQYF.

This clonotype was recorded a few times. This chain uses TRBV6-2 or TRBV6-3 with TRBJ2-1, with TRBD2 matching over 14 bases. Trimming at V came to 8 bases and at J to 4 bases, leaving 1 base not matched to a gene. This CDR3 is 14 amino acids long. Germline V CDR1 and CDR2: MNHEY, SVGEGT. CDR3 protein: CASGTSGRYNEQFF. The CDR3 coding sequence is TGTGCCAGCGGGACTAGCGGGAGATACAATGAGCAGTTCTTC.

This chain links TRBV5-1 with TRBJ2-5, with D maybe TRBD2 (5 bases). The V end lost 9 bases, the J end lost 1 base, and 13 bases lay between the germline ends. Germline assignment: CDR1 SGHRS and CDR2 YFSETQ. The CDR3 consists of 13 residues. CDR3: CATRTAAQETQYF. The CDR3 nucleotides are TGCGCCACCAGAACAGCGGCCCAAGAGACCCAGTACTTC.

This clonotype was seen more than once but under ten times. V usage is TRBV7-2 and J usage is TRBJ2-6, with 7 nucleotides matching TRBD1. The CDR3 contains 17 residues. The junction had 5 bases not matched to a gene; V was cut back by 3 bases and J by 0 bases. Per the germline V gene, CDR1 is SGHTA and CDR2 is FQGNSA. Here the CDR3 DNA reads TGTGCCAGCAGCTTGACAGGGCCGAGCTCTGGGGCCAACGTCCTGACTTTC. This gives the protein CASSLTGPSSGANVLTF.

This clonotype was counted between two and nine times. This chain connects TRBV4-3 to TRBJ2-5; D gene unclear. CDR3 length: 13 amino acids. V lost 0 bases to trimming and J lost 4 bases, with 6 bases between them. Looked up from germline, CDR1 is LGHNA and CDR2 is YSLEER. This CDR3 is CASSQDVRETQYF. DNA of the CDR3: TGCGCCAGCAGCCAAGATGTACGAGAGACCCAGTACTTC.

In this sample, this clonotype turned up a few times. The genes are TRBV4-1 and TRBJ2-3, with D perhaps matching TRBD1 or TRBD2 (5 bases each). V was clipped by 3 bases and J by 4 bases, with 14 bases between them. From germline, CDR1 is MGHRA and CDR2 YSYEKL. CDR3 length: 15 amino acids. CDR3 bases: TGCGCCAGCAGCCAGGTCAATGGGGGAGCAGATACGCAGTATTTT. This codes for CASSQVNGGADTQYF.

This clonotype was seen more than once but under ten times. This chain connects TRBV6-5 to TRBJ2-1, with 7 bases lining up with TRBD2. Trimming cost V 0 bases and J 6 bases; bases outside gene matches: 8. The CDR3 totals 16 residues. Per the germline V gene, CDR1 is MNHEY and CDR2 is SVGAGI. The CDR3 coding sequence is TGTGCCAGCAGTTACTCGGGGGGGAGGGCCGGCAATGAGCAGTTCTTC. It encodes CASSYSGGRAGNEQFF.

The CDR3 protein is CASSLALGAGQYF. CDR3 nucleotide sequence: TGTGCCAGCAGCTTAGCTTTGGGGGCGGGGCAGTACTTC. V is TRBV7-2 and J is TRBJ2-7, with a tentative D call TRBD1 (6 bases). CDR3 length: 13 amino acids. The germline V gene encodes CDR1 SGHTA and CDR2 FQGNSA. V was pared by 0 bases and J by 9 bases, with 12 bases between.